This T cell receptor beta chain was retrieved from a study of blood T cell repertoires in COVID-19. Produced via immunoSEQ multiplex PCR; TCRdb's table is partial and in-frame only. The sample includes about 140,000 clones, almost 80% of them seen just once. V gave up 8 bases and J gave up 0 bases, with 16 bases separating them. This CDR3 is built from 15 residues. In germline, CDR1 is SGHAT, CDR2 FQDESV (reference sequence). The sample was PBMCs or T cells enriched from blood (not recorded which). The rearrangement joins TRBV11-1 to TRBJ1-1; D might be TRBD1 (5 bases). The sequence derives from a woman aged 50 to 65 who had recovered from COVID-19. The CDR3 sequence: CASARSGTVNTEAFF. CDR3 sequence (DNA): TGTGCCAGCGCTCGAAGCGGGACGGTGAACACTGAAGCTTTCTTT.